This T cell receptor (beta chain) was identified in a study of blood T cell repertoires in COVID-19 (dated by TCRdb to the early 2020s). About the study as a whole: Samples covering the acute and convalescent phases of COVID-19 were provided by collaborators in the United States, Italy and Spain. The material from the prospective study consisted of cDNA or gDNA derived from T cells, B-cell-depleted T cells, or PBMCs. The dataset comprised deeply sampled blood TCRbeta repertoires from subjects exposed to, actively infected with, or recovered from COVID-19. The repertoires were released in a freely available public database intended as a resource for research on the immune response to SARS-CoV-2. Samples came from the ongoing ImmuneRACE study (first 160 participants) plus 1,254 subjects from 6 global collaborators. The sample metadata nearly always contained a de-identified subject ID, COVID-19 status, age in years and sex. HLA class I and class II types, where available, came from metadata supplied by the sample provider rather than from assay-based typing. General findings and caveats noted by the study authors: The quantity of clinical and demographic metadata differed by source and by participant and was supplied without curation.

Each collaborating institution followed its own protocols to collect whole blood in K2EDTA tubes. For TCRbeta analysis, collaborators shipped samples as frozen whole blood, isolated PBMCs, or DNA extracted from either of those sample types. Relative to germline, V is 6 bases shorter and J is 8 bases shorter, with 13 bases between their ends. There are 12 amino acids in the CDR3, from cysteine to phenylalanine inclusive. The DNA shown is the 36-base CDR3, in frame from base 1. TCRbeta CDR3 regions were amplified from genomic DNA by means of the immunoSEQ Assay, a bias-controlled multiplex PCR. As for how the authors treated the data: Nucleated cell counts per sample were estimated from amplification of reference gene primers within the assay. To quantify the absolute abundance of each unique TCRbeta CDR3 rearrangement, sequence reads were collapsed and filtered. For each sample, productive Simpson clonality was calculated as the square root of Simpson's diversity index across productive rearrangements. TCRdb stores this immuneACCESS table with in-frame sequences only. Part of the clones is absent; in the studies checked, under half of the shortfall reflects unresolved V genes, and no reason is known for the rest. V, J and clone size derive from that table, while D and trimming were established from the DNA sequence. This sample comprises 200,000 to 250,000 clones, 80% to 85% of them detected only once. The leading ten clones occupy roughly 2.3% of the sample.

This clone turned up a few times. This clone's antigen is unknown. The input lacks base qualities; no much larger clone sits a single base away. Material: peripheral blood. Recombination connected TRBV12-3 or TRBV12-4 to TRBJ1-2; no D segment can be confidently identified. The TCR originated in a woman aged 60 to 75 with acute or convalescent COVID-19. The CDR3 corresponds to CASSPRARGYTF. The DNA sequence is as follows: TGTGCCAGCAGCCCACGAGCGCGGGGCTACACCTTC.